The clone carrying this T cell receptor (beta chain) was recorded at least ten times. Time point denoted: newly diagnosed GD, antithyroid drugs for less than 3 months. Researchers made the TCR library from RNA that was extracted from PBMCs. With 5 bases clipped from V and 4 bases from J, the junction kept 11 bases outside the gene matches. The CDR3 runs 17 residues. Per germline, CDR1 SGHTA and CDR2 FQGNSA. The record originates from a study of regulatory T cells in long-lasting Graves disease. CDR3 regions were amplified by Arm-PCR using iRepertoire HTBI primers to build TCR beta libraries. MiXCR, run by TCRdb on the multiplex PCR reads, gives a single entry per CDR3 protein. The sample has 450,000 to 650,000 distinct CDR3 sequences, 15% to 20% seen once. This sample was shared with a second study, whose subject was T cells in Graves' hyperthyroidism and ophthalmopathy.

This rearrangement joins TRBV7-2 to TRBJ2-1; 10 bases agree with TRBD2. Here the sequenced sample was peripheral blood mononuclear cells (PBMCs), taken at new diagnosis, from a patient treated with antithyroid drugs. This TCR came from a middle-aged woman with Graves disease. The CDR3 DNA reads TGTGCCAGCAGCCCCATCGTACTAGCGGGGCAATACAATGAGCAGTTCTTC. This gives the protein CASSPIVLAGQYNEQFF.